The clone carrying this T cell receptor (beta chain) was observed a single time. Per germline, CDR1 SGHNT and CDR2 YENEEA. The length of the CDR3 is 16 residues. V was cut by 0 bases and J by 0 bases, with 9 bases left in between. This entry comes from a study of blood T cell repertoires in COVID-19. At the level of the study: Donors in the United States, Italy and Spain gave samples during acute or convalescent COVID-19. The analysed material was cDNA or gDNA that came from T cells, B-cell-depleted T cells, or PBMCs.

As processed by the authors: Amplification of reference gene primers provided the estimated nucleated cell counts. Clones were read by immunoSEQ multiplex PCR, and TCRdb kept only the in-frame ones, dropping some. The DNA was the basis for D and trimming; V, J and clone size are from that table. The sample gives some 150,000 clones, roughly 80% of which show up once; approximately 4.1% is in the top ten. V usage is TRBV11-3 and J usage is TRBJ1-5; D uncertain. Sequencing was performed on peripheral blood. This receptor was identified in a woman older than 75 with acute or convalescent COVID-19. This CDR3 is CASSLDGRRSNQPQHF. In nucleotides, the CDR3 is TGTGCCAGCAGCTTAGATGGGAGACGTAGCAATCAGCCCCAGCATTTT.